One and the same sample provided the 10 T cell receptor beta chains below, sequenced in a study of siplizumab effects on memory and regulatory T cells. Only in-frame clones appear in the TCRdb table, and some are missing; sequencing was by immunoSEQ multiplex PCR. The sample consists of about 100,000 clones, 91% of them appearing once. Sample: CD4+ T cells sorted from blood. Every receptor here comes from a human donor in good health.

This chain uses TRBV11-2 with TRBJ2-7; tentatively, D is TRBD2 (6 bases). Trimming cost V 5 bases and J 3 bases, with 11 bases left between them. The CDR3 covers 13 residues. Germline loops: CDR1 SGHAT, CDR2 FQNNGV. CDR3 protein: CASSNLRGYEQYF. In nucleotides, the CDR3 is TGTGCCAGCAGCAACCTGCGGGGCTACGAGCAGTACTTC.

The V and J genes are TRBV14 and TRBJ1-3; D not resolved. Trimming took 4 bases from V and 0 from J, leaving 13 bases between them. The germline CDR1 and CDR2 sequences are SGHDN and FVKESK. The CDR3 extends over 16 amino acids. The CDR3 reads CASSLLQTFSGNTIYF. CDR3 coding DNA: TGTGCCAGCAGCCTTTTACAGACCTTCTCTGGAAACACCATATATTTT.

Of note for this clone: A read error may produce the germline difference seen at one junction end. V gene TRBV7-9 combines with J gene TRBJ2-7; D gene uncertain. The V gene's germline CDR1 is SEHNR and CDR2 FQNEAQ (reference sequence). This CDR3 has 12 amino acids. The CDR3: CASGSLDGPLDF. The CDR3 bases are TGTGCCAGCGGATCCCTGGACGGTCCCCTAGACTTC.

The CDR3: CASSPGQGRVTEAFF. CDR3 DNA: TGTGCCAGCAGCCCGGGACAGGGGCGAGTAACTGAAGCTTTCTTT. V gene TRBV7-2 combines with J gene TRBJ1-1; TRBD1 aligns across 10 bases. In germline, CDR1 is SGHTA, CDR2 FQGNSA. This CDR3 is 15 amino acids long. Losses at the gene ends were 5 bases for V and 5 bases for J; bases not matched to a gene: 8.

The chain is built from TRBV16 and TRBJ2-3; 9 positions agree with TRBD2. The J segment lost 6 bases and the V segment lost 2 bases, leaving 6 bases of the junction unmatched. The CDR3 has 15 residues. CDR1 and CDR2 from the germline V gene are KGHSY and FQNENV. CDR3: CASSQAGGPSDTQYF. CDR3 coding DNA: TGTGCCAGCAGCCAAGCGGGGGGGCCCTCGGATACGCAGTATTTT.

This clone was recorded only once. CDR3 coding DNA: TGTGCCAGCAGCCCCTCCTTTCGCGGTGCCAGGTCGACCTACGAGCAGTACTTC. This codes for CASSPSFRGARSTYEQYF. The chain recombines TRBV7-9 with TRBJ2-7, with D unresolved. The CDR3 contains 18 residues. The V and J ends lost 5 bases and 2 bases respectively, with 25 bases between them. Germline CDR1 and CDR2: SEHNR and FQNEAQ (reference sequence).

The chain couples TRBV7-3 to TRBJ1-2; maybe TRBD1 (6 bases). CDR3 size: 15 residues. The V and J ends lost 5 bases and 2 bases respectively, with 15 bases between them. The germline gives CDR1 SGHTA, CDR2 FQGTGA. CDR3 sequence reads: CASSPGHAGNYGYTF. In DNA, the CDR3 is TGTGCCAGCAGCCCGGGACACGCGGGAAACTATGGCTACACCTTC. Complete variable domain (other parts from reference TRBV7-3 and TRBJ1-2): GAGVSQTPSNKVTEKGKYVELRCDPISGHTALYWYRQSLGQGPEFLIYFQGTGAADDSGLPNDRFFAVRPEGSVSTLKIQRTERGDSAVYLCASSPGHAGNYGYTFGSGTRLTVV.

V and J are TRBV6-6 and TRBJ1-6; TRBD1 might be the D (5 bases). Trimming shortened V by 7 bases and J by 8 bases, and 15 bases separated the two germline ends. The CDR3 is made up of 14 amino acids. In germline, CDR1 is MNHNY, CDR2 SVGAGI (reference sequence). CDR3 nucleotides: TGTGCCAGCATACCGGGGACTGACTATTCACCCCTCCACTTT. Its translation is CASIPGTDYSPLHF.

This clone was observed a handful of times. The chain recombines TRBV4-1 with TRBJ1-1, with no clear D. Looked up from germline, CDR1 is MGHRA and CDR2 is YSYEKL. The CDR3 extends over 15 amino acids. V gave up 4 bases and J gave up 0 bases, with 12 bases separating them. CDR3 protein: CASSPSRSLNTEAFF. DNA of the CDR3: TGCGCCAGCAGCCCCTCTAGGTCCTTGAACACTGAAGCTTTCTTT.

This clone has a single count. The V call is TRBV18, the J call TRBJ1-3, with a possible D match to TRBD1 (5 bases). V lost 2 bases to trimming and J lost 0 bases, with 17 bases between them. The CDR3 is made up of 18 amino acids. Germline V CDR1 and CDR2: KGHSH, LQKENI. CDR3 nucleotide sequence: TGTGCCAGCTCACCATTTGGAGTATCGACAGACTCTGGAAACACCATATATTTT. Translated, it gives CASSPFGVSTDSGNTIYF.